The next 8 T cell receptor beta chains were all read from a single sample in a study of T cells after yellow fever vaccination. TCRdb reprocessed the 5' RACE reads with MiXCR, giving one entry per CDR3 protein. The data contain about 240,000 distinct CDR3 sequences, 6.5% to 8.5% of them singletons. The specimen was CD4+ T cells sorted from PBMCs, collected 15 days after the yellow fever booster vaccination. These receptors were collected from a young man who received the YFV17D yellow fever vaccine.

This clonotype was seen a few times. This chain uses TRBV5-1 with TRBJ2-5; TRBD1 might be the D (6 bases). The V gene lost 4 bases and the J gene lost 3 bases, with 13 bases spanning the gap. Germline CDR1 reads SGHRS; CDR2 reads YFSETQ. The CDR3 covers 14 residues. The CDR3 protein is CASSEGGWKETQYF. In nucleotides, the CDR3 is TGCGCCAGCAGCGAAGGGGGTTGGAAAGAGACCCAGTACTTC.

The chain employs TRBV6-1 and TRBJ2-2, with 14 bases identical to TRBD2. Per germline, CDR1 MNHNS and CDR2 SASEGT. V shed 3 bases and J 2 bases; nucleotides not matched to a gene: 5. This CDR3 comprises 18 residues. CDR3 nucleotide sequence: TGTGCCAGCAGTGAGAGGACTAGCGGGAGGCCCAACACCGGGGAGCTGTTTTTT. Amino acids: CASSERTSGRPNTGELFF.

This clonotype occurred a few times. The chain joins TRBV28 to TRBJ2-1; 10 bases are a match to TRBD2. The germline V gene encodes CDR1 MDHEN and CDR2 SYDVKM. The CDR3 has 14 residues. Losses at the gene ends were 6 bases for V and 6 bases for J; bases not matched to a gene: 5. The CDR3 loop reads CASRLAGGLNEQFF. The CDR3 DNA is TGTGCCAGCAGATTAGCGGGAGGTCTCAATGAGCAGTTCTTC.

The sample holds a few counts of this clonotype. The chain recombines TRBV7-9 with TRBJ1-4; D is possibly TRBD1 (6 bases). Germline V CDR1 and CDR2: SEHNR, FQNEAQ (reference sequence). V was shortened by 5 bases and J by 1 base, with 14 bases between the two germline ends. The CDR3 is 16 residues long. In DNA form, the CDR3 reads TGTGCCAGCAGCCCAGACAGGAGATTAACTAATGAAAAACTGTTTTTT. Translation gives CASSPDRRLTNEKLFF.

This clonotype was seen only a few times. This chain links TRBV7-2 with TRBJ2-7, with 7 bases fitting TRBD1. The V and J ends lost 0 bases and 10 bases, in that order; junction bases with no gene match: 3. Germline CDR1 SGHTA, CDR2 FQGNSA. This CDR3 has 12 residues. CDR3 DNA sequence: TGTGCCAGCAGCTTAGCTGGGGACAGCCAGTACTTC. Its translation is CASSLAGDSQYF.

The genes are TRBV6-1 and TRBJ1-5; weak D call: TRBD1 (6 bases). The CDR3 loop spans 14 amino acids. Germline lookup yields CDR1 MNHNS and CDR2 SASEGT. Trimming took off 4 bases at V and 3 bases at J, with 10 bases between the two ends. The CDR3 DNA sequence: TGTGCCAGCAGTGCACAGGGAGTCAATCAGCCCCAGCATTTT. It encodes CASSAQGVNQPQHF.

This clonotype was picked up many times. The V and J genes are TRBV20-1 and TRBJ2-1; TRBD2 agrees at 8 bases. V was clipped by 6 bases and J by 0 bases; unmatched bases: 4. Germline-derived CDR1 and CDR2 are DFQATT and SNEGSKA (reference sequence). This CDR3 is built from 14 residues. The CDR3 DNA reads as TGCAGTGCCAGTAGCGGGACCTCCTACAATGAGCAGTTCTTC. Protein product: CSASSGTSYNEQFF.

The chain is built from TRBV29-1 and TRBJ2-5; TRBD1 aligns across 10 bases. The V segment lost 7 bases and the J segment 5 bases; nucleotides outside the gene matches: 10. The CDR3 loop spans 14 amino acids. Per germline, CDR1 SQVTM and CDR2 ANQGSEA. The CDR3 DNA sequence: TGCAGCGGGGGACAGGGGAACTCACAGGAGACCCAGTACTTC. This gives the protein CSGGQGNSQETQYF.